These 17 T cell receptor beta chains share one sample of origin, sequenced in a study of blood T cells in healthy people across ages. Next came a second PCR, run for roughly 7 to 12 cycles, which used a sample-barcoded 5' primer along with a J-beta primer mix. TCRdb reprocessed the 5' RACE reads via MiXCR and lists one record per CDR3 protein. The sample holds approximately 780,000 distinct CDR3 sequences, roughly 26% seen once. These data were likewise used in another study, on T cells of mothers and their children.

Material: blood. These receptors originate from a boy between 10 and 17 years old in good health.

This clonotype was observed a few times. The chain employs TRBV5-1 and TRBJ2-2, with 9 bases identical to TRBD1. The germline CDR1 and CDR2 sequences are SGHRS and YFSETQ. Losses at the gene ends were 6 bases for V and 5 bases for J; bases not matched to a gene: 8. This CDR3 contains 15 residues. The CDR3 nucleotides are TGCGCCAGCACTTATCCGGGACAGGGAACCGGGGAGCTGTTTTTT. Its protein product is CASTYPGQGTGELFF.

The chain has TRBV4-1 and TRBJ1-4; D is ambiguous. The CDR3 totals 15 residues. The V gene lost 1 base and the J gene lost 8 bases, with 14 bases spanning the gap. Per the germline V gene, CDR1 is MGHRA and CDR2 is YSYEKL. The CDR3 region is CASSQATYVREKLFF. The DNA of the CDR3 is TGCGCCAGCAGCCAAGCGACGTATGTGAGGGAAAAACTGTTTTTT.

In the case of this clonotype: An end of the junction differs from the germline gene, which may be a read error. The chain recombines TRBV3-1 with TRBJ1-1; possible D gene TRBD1, 5 bases. There are 14 residues in the CDR3. Germline lookup yields CDR1 LGHDT and CDR2 YNNKEL (reference sequence). Here the CDR3 reads CASTQRGGNTEAFF. As DNA, the CDR3 is TGTGCCAGCACCCAACGGGGGGGAAACACTGAAGCTTTCTTT.

The chain links TRBV7-2 to TRBJ2-3; D call uncertain. CDR3 length: 16 amino acids. Trimming pared 2 bases from V and 0 bases from J, leaving 12 bases between. CDR1 SGHTA and CDR2 FQGNSA come from the germline V gene. CDR3 region: CASSLTLEPSTDTQYF. The CDR3, as DNA: TGTGCCAGCAGCTTAACCCTAGAACCTAGCACAGATACGCAGTATTTT.

The chain combines TRBV10-3 with TRBJ1-1; 7 nucleotides align to TRBD1. The germline V gene has CDR1 ENHRY and CDR2 SYGVKD. The junction had 14 bases not matched to a gene; V was cut back by 3 bases and J by 4 bases. The CDR3 has 17 amino acids. The DNA of the CDR3 is TGTGCCATCAGTGAAGCTCGGCAGGGGGGCCGGGGCACTGAAGCTTTCTTT. It translates to CAISEARQGGRGTEAFF.

This clonotype was found a few times. The gene calls are TRBV7-2 and TRBJ1-5; tentatively, D is TRBD1 (6 bases). The CDR3 is 15 amino acids. The germline CDR1 and CDR2 sequences are SGHTA and FQGNSA. Trimming stripped 1 base from V and 6 bases from J, with 13 bases between. The CDR3 spells CASSLGAGGSQPQHF. DNA for the CDR3: TGTGCCAGCAGCTTAGGTGCCGGGGGCAGTCAGCCCCAGCATTTT.

This clonotype was counted a few times. The rearrangement uses TRBV6-6 and TRBJ1-2; D gene uncertain. Per germline, CDR1 MNHNY and CDR2 SVGAGI (reference sequence). V lost 6 bases and J 8 bases, leaving 19 bases between the germline ends. The CDR3 is 14 residues long. The CDR3 protein is CASSILVLRKGYTF. DNA for the CDR3: TGTGCCAGCAGCATCCTGGTCCTACGCAAAGGCTACACCTTC.

The count of this clonotype is one. The chain employs TRBV2 and TRBJ1-2; TRBD1 aligns across 7 bases. Trimming removed 8 bases from V and 7 bases from J; junction bases left unmatched: 7. CDR3 length: 12 residues. Germline-derived CDR1 and CDR2 are SNHLY and FYNNEI. The DNA for the CDR3 is TGTGCCAGCTCTACAGGGGTGGGTGGCTACACCTTC. Its translation is CASSTGVGGYTF.

This clonotype was counted between two and nine times. The chain joins TRBV30 to TRBJ2-1, with D perhaps being TRBD1 or TRBD2 (5 bases each). The CDR3 sequence is 14 residues long. Germline V gene sequence: CDR1 GTSNPN, CDR2 SVGIG (reference sequence). The V gene lost 5 bases and the J gene lost 0 bases, with 11 bases spanning the gap. In DNA form, the CDR3 reads TGTGCCTGGGCCCCAGGGAGCTCCTACAATGAGCAGTTCTTC. Translating gives CAWAPGSSYNEQFF.

The chain has TRBV18 and TRBJ2-3; 9 bases fit TRBD1. Trimming cost V 6 bases and J 4 bases; bases outside gene matches: 8. Germline values: CDR1 KGHSH, CDR2 LQKENI. The CDR3 has 15 amino acids. The CDR3 is CASSPGQGTADTQYF. CDR3 DNA sequence: TGTGCCAGCTCCCCCGGACAGGGGACCGCAGATACGCAGTATTTT.

This clonotype was counted a few times. J is TRBJ2-1 and V is TRBV7-2; TRBD2 matches at 10 bases. Germline lookup yields CDR1 SGHTA and CDR2 FQGNSA. The CDR3 runs to 18 residues. After removal of 3 bases from V and 9 bases from J, the junction contained 17 bases not matched to a gene. Written as DNA, the CDR3 is TGTGCCAGCAGCTTCACCGGGGTCGCTAGCGGGGGAGGCGGTGAGCAGTTCTTC. This encodes CASSFTGVASGGGGEQFF. The variable domain in full, with the rest retrieved from reference TRBV7-2 and TRBJ2-1, is GAGVSQSPSNKVTEKGKDVELRCDPISGHTALYWYRQSLGQGLEFLIYFQGNSAPDKSGLPSDRFSAERTGGSVSTLTIQRTQQEDSAVYLCASSFTGVASGGGGEQFFGPGTRLTVL.

V usage is TRBV3-1 and J usage is TRBJ2-5; 7 positions match TRBD1. J lost 4 bases, V lost 5 bases, and 13 bases had no gene match. The CDR3 covers 16 residues. Germline V CDR1 and CDR2: LGHDT, YNNKEL (reference sequence). CDR3 protein: CASSSDRDPRGETQYF. As DNA, the CDR3 is TGTGCCAGCAGCTCCGACAGGGACCCACGTGGAGAGACCCAGTACTTC.

This clonotype was detected a few times. The V and J genes are TRBV7-3 and TRBJ1-1, with 9 nucleotides matching TRBD1. The CDR3 totals 15 residues. J gave up 0 bases and V 3 bases, and 2 bases lay outside the gene matches. Germline CDR1 and CDR2: SGHTA and FQGTGA. CDR3: CASSLGTGMNTEAFF. In nucleotides, the CDR3 is TGTGCCAGCAGCTTGGGGACAGGGATGAACACTGAAGCTTTCTTT. Full variable domain (remainder filled in from reference TRBV7-3 and TRBJ1-1): GAGVSQTPSNKVTEKGKYVELRCDPISGHTALYWYRQSLGQGPEFLIYFQGTGAADDSGLPNDRFFAVRPEGSVSTLKIQRTERGDSAVYLCASSLGTGMNTEAFFGQGTRLTVV.

This clonotype was observed many times. J is TRBJ2-2 and V is TRBV12-3 or TRBV12-4; 10 bases map to TRBD1. J gave up 5 bases and V 4 bases, and 1 base lay outside the gene matches. The CDR3 extends over 14 amino acids. CDR3 amino acids: CASSWDRGTGELFF. The CDR3 DNA is TGTGCCAGCAGTTGGGACAGGGGAACCGGGGAGCTGTTTTTT.

The rearrangement joins TRBV30 to TRBJ2-1; tentatively, D is TRBD2 (5 bases). Germline-derived CDR1 and CDR2 are GTSNPN and SVGIG (reference sequence). This CDR3 is 13 amino acids long. V lost 2 bases, J lost 9 bases, and 14 bases lay in between. In nucleotides, the CDR3 is TGTGCCTGGAGTACCCAAGGTGGAGGTGAGCAGTTCTTC. This codes for CAWSTQGGGEQFF.

The rearrangement uses TRBV20-1 and TRBJ1-2, with D maybe TRBD1 (6 bases). In germline, CDR1 is DFQATT, CDR2 SNEGSKA (reference sequence). Trimming took off 4 bases at V and 4 bases at J, with 10 bases between the two ends. The length of the CDR3 is 12 residues. The DNA of the CDR3 is TGCAGTGCTACCCGGGACACCTATGGCTACACCTTC. Residues: CSATRDTYGYTF.

The chain uses TRBV14 and TRBJ1-4; TRBD1 agrees at 10 bases. The CDR3 runs to 15 residues. Germline CDR1 reads SGHDN; CDR2 reads FVKESK. Germline trimming cut 4 bases from V and 8 bases from J; bases unmatched to any gene: 7. The CDR3 sequence: CASSPRQGASEKLFF. CDR3 in DNA: TGTGCCAGCAGCCCGAGACAGGGGGCCTCCGAAAAACTGTTTTTT.